The 11 T cell receptor beta chains below all came from one sample that was sequenced in a study of blood T cell repertoires in COVID-19. Clones were read by immunoSEQ multiplex PCR, and TCRdb kept only the in-frame ones, dropping some. The sample shows tens of thousands of clones, about 86% of them seen only once. Material: peripheral blood. These receptors came from a man in his 70s with active COVID-19.

This clone was recorded a few times. The chain couples TRBV10-3 to TRBJ2-1; tentatively, D is TRBD2 (7 bases). V lost 8 bases and J lost 10, with 18 bases in between. Looked up from germline, CDR1 is ENHRY and CDR2 is SYGVKD. This CDR3 is built from 13 residues. CDR3 bases: TGTGCCATCGCGGGGGCTCAAGGAGGGGAGCAGTTCTTC. It encodes CAIAGAQGGEQFF.

The J gene is TRBJ2-3, the V gene TRBV4-2; 9 bases match TRBD2. The germline V gene encodes CDR1 LGHNA and CDR2 YNFKEQ. This CDR3 is 19 amino acids long. With 0 bases clipped from V and 5 bases from J, the junction kept 15 bases outside the gene matches. In DNA, the CDR3 is TGTGCCAGCAGCCAAGAAGGCGCAGGCGGGGGGGCCAGGATAGATACGCAGTATTTT. It translates to CASSQEGAGGGARIDTQYF.

The chain recombines TRBV7-9 with TRBJ2-7; 8 bases line up with TRBD1. The V gene's germline CDR1 is SEHNR and CDR2 FQNEAQ (reference sequence). CDR3 length: 14 residues. The ends lost 4 bases at V and 9 bases at J; junction bases unmatched: 11. CDR3 protein: CASSSIYWDRWQYF. CDR3 in DNA: TGTGCCAGCAGCTCCATATACTGGGACAGGTGGCAGTACTTC.

This sequence joins TRBV19 and TRBJ1-2; D may be TRBD1 (5 bases). CDR1 is LNHDA and CDR2 is SQIVND in the germline V gene (reference sequence). V lost 5 bases and J 5 bases, leaving 27 bases between the germline ends. The CDR3 is made up of 18 amino acids. The CDR3 is CASSLTREGRPAYYGYTF. CDR3 coding DNA: TGTGCCAGTAGTTTAACTAGGGAGGGACGCCCAGCCTATTATGGCTACACCTTC.

The chain couples TRBV3-1 (or the pseudogene TRBV3-2) to TRBJ2-5, with D perhaps TRBD1 (6 bases). This CDR3 is 15 amino acids long. Germline V lookup: CDR1 LGHDT, CDR2 YNNKEL (reference sequence). The V gene lost 3 bases and the J gene lost 5 bases, with 16 bases spanning the gap. DNA for the CDR3: TGTGCCAGCAGCCAGGGGGCCAGAATCGGGGAGACCCAGTACTTC. It codes for CASSQGARIGETQYF.

CDR3 protein: CASSLRRGGNQPQHF. CDR3 nucleotide sequence: TGTGCCAGCAGTCTCAGGCGGGGGGGCAATCAGCCCCAGCATTTT. This chain connects TRBV7-2 to TRBJ1-5; a weak D match, TRBD1 (5 bases). Germline CDR1 and CDR2: SGHTA and FQGNSA. CDR3 length: 15 residues. V lost 6 bases and J lost 2, with 14 bases in between.

This clone was recorded only once. The V gene is TRBV3-1 (or the pseudogene TRBV3-2), the J gene TRBJ1-5, with D unclear. The germline gives CDR1 LGHDT, CDR2 YNNKEL (reference sequence). V lost 0 bases, J lost 1 base, and 7 bases lay in between. The CDR3 spans 15 residues. CDR3 DNA: TGTGCCAGCAGCCAAGATTGGCGGAGCAATCAGCCCCAGCATTTT. Translation: CASSQDWRSNQPQHF.

This clone is large (0.1 to 1%) in the sample. The chain links TRBV6-2 or TRBV6-3 to TRBJ2-2, with a tentative D call TRBD1 (5 bases). The CDR3 runs to 15 residues. With 3 bases removed from V and 7 bases from J, the gap between germline ends came to 15 bases. CDR1 and CDR2 (germline): MNHEY, SVGEGT. This CDR3 is CASSYSQGRGGELFF. The CDR3 DNA reads TGTGCCAGCAGTTATAGTCAGGGCAGAGGCGGGGAGCTGTTTTTT.

CDR3 in DNA: TGTGCCAGCAGCCGGACAGGGGGGTCCTACAATGAGCAGTTCTTC. Protein sequence: CASSRTGGSYNEQFF. The chain couples TRBV11-3 to TRBJ2-1; TRBD1 aligns across 10 bases. V was clipped by 5 bases and J by 1 base; unmatched bases: 2. Germline V CDR1 and CDR2: SGHNT, YENEEA. The CDR3 contains 15 residues. Full variable domain (rest looked up from reference TRBV11-3 and TRBJ2-1): EAGVVQSPRYKIIEKKQPVAFWCNPISGHNTLYWYLQNLGQGPELLIRYENEEAVDDSQLPKDRFSAERLKGVDSTLKIQPAELGDSAVYLCASSRTGGSYNEQFFGPGTRLTVL.

The J gene is TRBJ1-2, the V gene TRBV19, with 7 bases fitting TRBD1. V shed 4 bases and J 4 bases; nucleotides not matched to a gene: 9. The CDR3 has 15 amino acids. Germline CDR1 and CDR2: LNHDA and SQIVND (reference sequence). The CDR3 nucleotides read TGTGCCAGTAGTACCGCAGGGGGAGTTGCCTATGGCTACACCTTC. Translating gives CASSTAGGVAYGYTF. The full variable domain, rest sourced from reference TRBV19 and TRBJ1-2, is DGGITQSPKYLFRKEGQNVTLSCEQNLNHDAMYWYRQDPGQGLRLIYYSQIVNDFQKGDIAEGYSVSREKKESFPLTVTSAQKNPTAFYLCASSTAGGVAYGYTFGSGTRLTVV.

This chain links TRBV5-4 with TRBJ1-1, with a tentative D call TRBD1 (6 bases). Germline-derived CDR1 and CDR2 are SGHNT and YYREEE (reference sequence). Trimming left V 3 bases short and J 1 base short, with 13 bases between. This CDR3 is built from 15 residues. In DNA, the CDR3 is TGTGCCAGCAGCTCCAAATTACAGGGGAACACTGAAGCTTTCTTT. It translates to CASSSKLQGNTEAFF.